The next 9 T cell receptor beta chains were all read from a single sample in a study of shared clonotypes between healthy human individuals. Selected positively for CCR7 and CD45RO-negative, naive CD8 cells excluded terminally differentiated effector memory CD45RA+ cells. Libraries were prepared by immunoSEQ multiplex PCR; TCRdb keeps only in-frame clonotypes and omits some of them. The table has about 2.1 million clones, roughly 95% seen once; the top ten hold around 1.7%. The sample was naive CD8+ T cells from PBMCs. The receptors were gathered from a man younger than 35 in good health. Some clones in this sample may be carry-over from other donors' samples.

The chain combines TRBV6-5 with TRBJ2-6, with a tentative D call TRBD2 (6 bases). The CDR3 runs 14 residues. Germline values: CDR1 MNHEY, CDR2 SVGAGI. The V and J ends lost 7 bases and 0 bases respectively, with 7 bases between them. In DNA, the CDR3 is TGTGCCAGCACCGGGAGCTCTGGGGCCAACGTCCTGACTTTC. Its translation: CASTGSSGANVLTF.

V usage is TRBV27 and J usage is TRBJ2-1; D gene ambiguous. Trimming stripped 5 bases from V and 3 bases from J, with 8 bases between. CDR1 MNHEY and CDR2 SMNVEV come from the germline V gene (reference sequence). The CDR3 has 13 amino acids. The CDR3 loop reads CASSLGNYNEQFF. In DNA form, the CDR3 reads TGTGCCAGCAGTCTGGGCAACTACAATGAGCAGTTCTTC.

CDR3 DNA sequence: TGTGCCAGCAGCCATAATTTAGGACACCTCTCTGGGGCCAACGTCCTGACTTTC. Residues: CASSHNLGHLSGANVLTF. V usage is TRBV4-2 and J usage is TRBJ2-6; TRBD1 might be the D (5 bases). Trimming pared 3 bases from V and 0 bases from J, leaving 15 bases between. Germline lookup yields CDR1 LGHNA and CDR2 YNFKEQ. The CDR3 spans 18 residues.

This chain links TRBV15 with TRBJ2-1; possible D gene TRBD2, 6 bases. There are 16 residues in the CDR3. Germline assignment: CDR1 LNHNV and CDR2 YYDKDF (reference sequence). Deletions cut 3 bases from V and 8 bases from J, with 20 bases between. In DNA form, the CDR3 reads TGTGCCACCAGCAGGACCGAGGGACTGTACTTCCATGAGCAGTTCTTC. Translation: CATSRTEGLYFHEQFF.

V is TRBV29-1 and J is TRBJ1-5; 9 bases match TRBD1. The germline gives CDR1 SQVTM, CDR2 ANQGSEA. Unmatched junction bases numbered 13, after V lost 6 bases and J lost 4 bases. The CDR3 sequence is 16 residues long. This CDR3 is CSVKTPGQGRNQPQHF. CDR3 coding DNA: TGCAGCGTAAAAACCCCGGGACAGGGTCGAAATCAGCCCCAGCATTTT.

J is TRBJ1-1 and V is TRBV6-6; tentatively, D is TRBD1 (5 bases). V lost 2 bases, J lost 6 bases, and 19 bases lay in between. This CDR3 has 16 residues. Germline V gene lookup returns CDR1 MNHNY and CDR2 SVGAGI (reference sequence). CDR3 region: CASSYGHGGVYAEAFF. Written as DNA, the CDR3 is TGTGCCAGCAGTTACGGACACGGTGGGGTCTACGCTGAAGCTTTCTTT.

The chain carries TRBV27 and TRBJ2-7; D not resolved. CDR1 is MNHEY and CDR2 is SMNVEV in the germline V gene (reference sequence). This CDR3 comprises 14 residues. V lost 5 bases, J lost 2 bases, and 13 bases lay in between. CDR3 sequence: CASSNSDQTYEQYF. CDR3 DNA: TGTGCCAGCAGTAACTCGGACCAGACCTACGAGCAGTACTTC.

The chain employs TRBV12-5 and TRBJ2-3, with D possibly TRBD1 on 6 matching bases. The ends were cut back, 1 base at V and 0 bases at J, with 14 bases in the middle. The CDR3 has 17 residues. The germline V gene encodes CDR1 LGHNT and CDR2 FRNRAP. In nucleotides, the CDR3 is TGTGCTAGTGGTTTGGGGGGGCCGGCCACTAGCACAGATACGCAGTATTTT. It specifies CASGLGGPATSTDTQYF.

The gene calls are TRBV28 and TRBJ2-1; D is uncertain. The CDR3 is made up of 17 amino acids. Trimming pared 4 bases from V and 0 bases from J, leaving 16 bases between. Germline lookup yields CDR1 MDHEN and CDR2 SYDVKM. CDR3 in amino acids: CASSSPPRLTSYNEQFF. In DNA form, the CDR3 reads TGTGCCAGCAGTTCCCCACCAAGGCTGACCTCCTACAATGAGCAGTTCTTC.